This TCR beta chain comes out of a study of CD8+ T cells in alopecia areata. Germline CDR1 is SGHTA and CDR2 is FQGTGA. This CDR3 contains 16 residues. V shed 5 bases and J shed 7 bases, with 18 bases lying between them. The treatment here: oral pan-JAK inhibitor, 5-10 mg twice daily. Collection of lesional scalp punch biopsies and peripheral blood was performed in alopecia areata patients. TCR sequencing used cDNA made by reverse transcription of extracted RNA. The assay was immunoSEQ multiplex PCR, and TCRdb's table has in-frame clones only and misses some. The table has 250,000 to 350,000 clones, over 45% seen once.

This chain joins TRBV7-3 and TRBJ1-6, with D maybe TRBD1 (5 bases). This material consisted of CD4+ T cells sorted from blood, taken at week 52, from a patient treated with tofacitinib. The origin of this receptor is a human donor with alopecia areata. CDR3: CASSLGGISGNSPLHF. The DNA for the CDR3 is TGTGCCAGCAGCCTCGGGGGAATTTCGGGGAATTCACCCCTCCACTTT.